A selection of T cell receptor beta chains follows, all from one sample in a study of blood T cell repertoires in COVID-19. TCRdb's table, derived via immunoSEQ multiplex PCR, lists solely in-frame clones and lacks some. The sample yields more than 100,000 clones, about 80% seen once. Sequencing was carried out using peripheral blood. The receptors stem from a woman between 45 and 65 years old with acute or convalescent COVID-19. CDR3s include the opening cysteine and the closing phenylalanine or tryptophan. The order of the fields is clone size, J gene, D gene, V gene, CDR3 DNA, CDR3 protein. A D gene is named only where the DNA matches it firmly. Clone size is given for some rows only: seen once, a few or many times, or a class if the clone is expanded.

>NA|TRBJ2-7|NA|TRBV25-1
TGTGCCAGCAGCCCTGGACAGAGATATACCGACGAGCAGTACTTC
CASSPGQRYTDEQYF
>many|TRBJ2-7|NA|TRBV6-1
TGTGCCAGCAGTGAAGCGGGCACCTACTACGAGCAGTACTTC
CASSEAGTYYEQYF
>NA|TRBJ2-1|TRBD1|TRBV28
TGTGCCAGCCGGGGACAGGGGGCCGGCAATGAGCAGTTCTTC
CASRGQGAGNEQFF
>NA|TRBJ2-7|TRBD1|TRBV29-1
TGCAGCGTTGGAGTCTTGGGACAGAAAATTACTACTTCTAGCTCCTACGAGCAGTACTTC
CSVGVLGQKITTSSSYEQYF
>NA|TRBJ1-1|TRBD1|TRBV9
TGTGCCAGCAGCGGCGATACAGGGGTTCACACTGAAGCTTTCTTT
CASSGDTGVHTEAFF
>NA|TRBJ1-1|NA|TRBV6-5
TGTGCCAGCAGTTTCCAGATGAACACTGAAGCTTTCTTT
CASSFQMNTEAFF
>NA|TRBJ2-7|NA|TRBV5-1
TGCGCCAGCAGCTTGTTAGATGAGCAGTACTTC
CASSLLDEQYF
>once|TRBJ1-2|TRBD1|TRBV19
TGTGCCAGCCGAAGGACAGGGGAGACTGGCTACACCTTC
CASRRTGETGYTF
>few|TRBJ1-1|NA|TRBV6-5
TGTGCCAGCAGGACTTCAGGGGTTAGCACTGAAGCTTTCTTT
CASRTSGVSTEAFF
>once|TRBJ1-1|TRBD1|TRBV14
TGTGCCAGCAGCGGACAGGAATCTGAAGCTTTCTTT
CASSGQESEAFF
>few|TRBJ2-7|NA|TRBV7-8
TGTGCCAGCAGCCCCCGGACAGCCTACGAGCAGTACTTC
CASSPRTAYEQYF